These 28 T cell receptor beta chains came from one sample sequenced in a study of shared clonotypes between healthy human individuals. The repertoire was sequenced with immunoSEQ multiplex PCR; TCRdb's copy has only in-frame clones and lacks some. The repertoire includes about 1.9 million clones, around 93% of them detected once, and over 1.5% sits in the top ten. CD45RO-negative CD8 cells positively selected for CCR7 made up the naive population, which excluded terminally differentiated effector memory CD45RA+ cells. Sequencing was done on a sample of naive CD8+ T cells from PBMCs. Every receptor here comes from a man younger than 35 in good health. Some clones in this sample may be carry-over from other donors' samples.

The CDR3 loop is CASSELRPGLDTQYF. Here the CDR3 DNA reads TGCGCCAGCAGTGAACTCCGGCCGGGACTGGATACGCAGTATTTT. The V call is TRBV10-1, the J call TRBJ2-3; D perhaps matches TRBD2 (6 bases). The CDR3 has 15 residues. V was pared by 3 bases and J by 6 bases, with 16 bases between. Germline V gene sequence: CDR1 WNHNN, CDR2 SYGVQD (reference sequence).

This clone was counted only a few times. The sample carries other DNA sequences with the same CDR3. The rearrangement joins TRBV7-9 to TRBJ2-1; 9 bases match TRBD2. Trimming cost V 2 bases and J 2 bases; bases outside gene matches: 4. The CDR3 is made up of 16 amino acids. Germline-derived CDR1 and CDR2 are SEHNR and FQNEAQ (reference sequence). The CDR3 sequence: CASSLSGTSPYNEQFF. DNA for the CDR3: TGTGCCAGCAGCTTATCCGGGACTAGCCCCTACAATGAGCAGTTCTTC.

The V and J genes are TRBV27 and TRBJ1-5; 7 bases are a match to TRBD1. The CDR3 covers 17 residues. CDR1 is MNHEY, CDR2 SMNVEV, per germline (reference sequence). V gave up 2 bases and J gave up 0 bases; unmatched junction bases: 7. CDR3 DNA: TGTGCCAGCAGTTTACCGACAGGGTTCTATAGCAATCAGCCCCAGCATTTT. Its protein product is CASSLPTGFYSNQPQHF.

In its sample, this clone was seen once. CDR3 residues: CASSEPPQWGPYEQYF. The CDR3 coding sequence is TGTGCCAGCAGTGAACCCCCCCAGTGGGGGCCCTACGAGCAGTACTTC. V gene TRBV2 combines with J gene TRBJ2-7; TRBD1 might be the D (6 bases). Trimming stripped 2 bases from V and 2 bases from J, with 16 bases between. The CDR3 covers 16 residues. Germline V gene lookup returns CDR1 SNHLY and CDR2 FYNNEI.

The J gene is TRBJ2-7, the V gene TRBV28, with TRBD1 as a possible D gene (5 bases). The CDR3 spans 13 residues. Germline V gives CDR1 MDHEN, CDR2 SYDVKM. V was trimmed by 11 bases and J by 3 bases, leaving 17 bases between them. The CDR3 nucleotides read TGTGCCCACAGGTCGGGTAAAGACTACGAGCAGTACTTC. Translation: CAHRSGKDYEQYF.

The chain joins TRBV9 to TRBJ2-7; 12 bases agree with TRBD2. CDR1 is SGDLS, CDR2 YYNGEE, per germline. This CDR3 comprises 17 residues. Trimming cost V 0 bases and J 2 bases; bases outside gene matches: 6. CDR3 coding DNA: TGTGCCAGCAGCGTAGGGGAAGGACTAGCGGGGCCCTACGAGCAGTACTTC. It specifies CASSVGEGLAGPYEQYF.

The chain couples TRBV28 to TRBJ2-7, with D unclear. The CDR3 sequence is 12 residues long. Germline V gene sequence: CDR1 MDHEN, CDR2 SYDVKM. The V end was cut by 4 bases, the J end by 2 bases, with 6 bases between. The CDR3 sequence: CASSYDAYEQYF. In nucleotides, the CDR3 is TGTGCCAGCAGTTATGACGCCTACGAGCAGTACTTC.

V is TRBV9 and J is TRBJ2-3; 7 positions match TRBD1. The CDR3 totals 17 residues. J gave up 0 bases and V 0 bases, and 7 bases lay outside the gene matches. Germline CDR1 and CDR2: SGDLS and YYNGEE. CDR3 DNA: TGTGCCAGCAGCGTAGCTGGGGCAGGGGGTAGCACAGATACGCAGTATTTT. Translation: CASSVAGAGGSTDTQYF.

The V call is TRBV5-4, the J call TRBJ2-7, with D maybe TRBD1 (6 bases). Trimming took 5 bases from V and 3 from J, leaving 12 bases between them. The CDR3 loop spans 13 amino acids. The germline CDR1 and CDR2 sequences are SGHNT and YYREEE (reference sequence). Here the CDR3 reads CASRGPGDYEQYF. The DNA for the CDR3 is TGTGCCAGCAGGGGGCCAGGGGACTACGAGCAGTACTTC.

The rearrangement uses TRBV29-1 and TRBJ1-2, with a weak D call TRBD1 (5 bases). Deletions cut 6 bases from V and 4 bases from J, with 21 bases between. This CDR3 contains 15 residues. Germline assignment: CDR1 SQVTM and CDR2 ANQGSEA. The CDR3 nucleotides are TGCAGCGTAGCCGGGACTGTCGTATTTGGCTATGGCTACACCTTC. Translating it yields CSVAGTVVFGYGYTF.

V is TRBV5-8 and J is TRBJ1-1; D ambiguous. The germline gives CDR1 SGHTS, CDR2 YDEGEE. Between the trimmed V and J ends, which lost 4 bases and 4 bases, there was a span of 11 bases. The CDR3 contains 13 residues. CDR3 residues: CASSPVRVTEAFF. DNA of the CDR3: TGTGCCAGCAGCCCGGTGCGAGTCACTGAAGCTTTCTTT.

V usage is TRBV7-6 and J usage is TRBJ2-3; D not certain. The CDR3 length is 16 residues. The germline V gene has CDR1 SGHVS and CDR2 FNYEAQ. Trimming stripped 0 bases from V and 2 bases from J, with 12 bases between. The chain's CDR3 is CASSLAAAPPTDTQYF. Here the CDR3 DNA reads TGTGCCAGCAGCTTAGCGGCGGCGCCCCCCACAGATACGCAGTATTTT.

V and J are TRBV5-1 and TRBJ2-1; D might be TRBD2 (6 bases). V dropped 9 bases and J dropped 3 bases, with 16 bases sitting between them. The CDR3 consists of 14 residues. Germline-derived CDR1 and CDR2 are SGHRS and YFSETQ. CDR3 sequence reads: CATKEAGRYNEQFF. The CDR3 DNA is TGCGCCACCAAAGAGGCGGGACGCTACAATGAGCAGTTCTTC.

This clone has a single count. The genes are TRBV6-5 and TRBJ1-1; D gene ambiguous. This CDR3 region has 13 residues. V was cut by 6 bases and J by 1 base, with 9 bases left in between. Germline CDR1 and CDR2: MNHEY and SVGAGI. The CDR3 sequence: CASRIIRNTEAFF. In DNA, the CDR3 is TGTGCCAGCAGAATCATTAGGAACACTGAAGCTTTCTTT.

The CDR3 region is CASSVFGASGEQYF. DNA for the CDR3: TGTGCCAGCAGCGTATTTGGGGCCTCCGGAGAGCAGTACTTC. The chain recombines TRBV9 with TRBJ2-7; maybe TRBD1 (5 bases). Germline CDR1 reads SGDLS; CDR2 reads YYNGEE. Trimming removed 1 base at V and 7 bases at J, with 15 bases between. This CDR3 contains 14 residues.

This clone was observed a few times. J is TRBJ1-1 and V is TRBV2, with a weak D call TRBD1 (6 bases). The germline V and J ends were trimmed by 2 bases and 1 base, with 8 bases remaining between them. Germline-derived CDR1 and CDR2 are SNHLY and FYNNEI. The CDR3 loop spans 14 amino acids. This chain's CDR3 is CASSEWTANTEAFF. The CDR3 nucleotides are TGTGCCAGCAGTGAATGGACAGCGAACACTGAAGCTTTCTTT. Supplemented by reference TRBV2 and TRBJ1-1, the full variable domain reads EPEVTQTPSHQVTQMGQEVILRCVPISNHLYFYWYRQILGQKVEFLVSFYNNEISEKSEIFDDQFSVERPDGSNFTLKIRSTKLEDSAMYFCASSEWTANTEAFFGQGTRLTVV.

The chain uses TRBV5-6 and TRBJ2-3; TRBD1 matches 12 bases. Germline loops: CDR1 SGHDT, CDR2 YYEEEE. This CDR3 region has 16 residues. Trimming at V came to 4 bases and at J to 6 bases, leaving 9 bases not matched to a gene. The CDR3 DNA reads TGTGCCAGCAGCCAAACTGGGGACAGGGGGCTTGATACGCAGTATTTT. This sequence encodes CASSQTGDRGLDTQYF.

This clone came up once. The same CDR3 can be traced to other DNA sequences in this sample. The rearrangement links TRBV7-9 to TRBJ2-7, with 7 bases fitting TRBD1. The CDR3 runs to 12 residues. The germline V gene encodes CDR1 SEHNR and CDR2 FQNEAQ (reference sequence). With V trimmed by 5 bases and J by 5 bases, 3 bases remained unmatched. The CDR3 region is CASSLTGDEQYF. The CDR3 nucleotides are TGTGCCAGCAGCCTAACAGGGGACGAGCAGTACTTC.

The rearrangement joins TRBV27 to TRBJ2-2; possible D gene TRBD1, 5 bases. Trimming took off 7 bases at V and 0 bases at J, with 21 bases between the two ends. The CDR3 covers 18 residues. Germline V gene lookup returns CDR1 MNHEY and CDR2 SMNVEV (reference sequence). Here the CDR3 DNA reads TGTGCCAGCACCCCAACAACAATCACAGGCGCGAACACCGGGGAGCTGTTTTTT. This gives the protein CASTPTTITGANTGELFF.

The chain is built from TRBV28 and TRBJ1-2, with no clear D. The CDR3 has 13 residues. Germline values: CDR1 MDHEN, CDR2 SYDVKM. V lost 6 bases and J 5 bases, leaving 13 bases between the germline ends. CDR3 amino acids: CASSPMGYYGYTF. The CDR3 DNA is TGTGCCAGCAGCCCCATGGGTTATTATGGCTACACCTTC.

CDR3 DNA: TGTGCCAGCAGACATACGGGACAGTATAAGCAAGAGACCCAGTACTTC. It translates to CASRHTGQYKQETQYF. The chain couples TRBV27 to TRBJ2-5, with TRBD1 matching 7 bases. Germline lookup yields CDR1 MNHEY and CDR2 SMNVEV (reference sequence). V was clipped by 6 bases and J by 2 bases; unmatched bases: 12. This CDR3 has 16 amino acids.

The V call is TRBV7-2, the J call TRBJ2-1; D call uncertain. The CDR3 is 15 amino acids. CDR1 is SGHTA, CDR2 FQGNSA, per germline. V was clipped by 4 bases and J by 6 bases, with 16 bases between them. This CDR3 is CASSSTILPSNEQFF. The CDR3 region has the DNA TGTGCCAGCAGCTCGACCATCTTACCCAGCAATGAGCAGTTCTTC. Together with reference TRBV7-2 and TRBJ2-1, the CDR3 gives the full variable domain: GAGVSQSPSNKVTEKGKDVELRCDPISGHTALYWYRQSLGQGLEFLIYFQGNSAPDKSGLPSDRFSAERTGGSVSTLTIQRTQQEDSAVYLCASSSTILPSNEQFFGPGTRLTVL.

The chain carries TRBV7-2 and TRBJ2-3; tentatively, D is TRBD2 (6 bases). The germline gives CDR1 SGHTA, CDR2 FQGNSA. V was pared by 4 bases and J by 11 bases, with 13 bases between. There are 12 residues in the CDR3. In DNA, the CDR3 is TGTGCCAGCAGCTCGCCGGGACTCGAGCAGTATTTT. It translates to CASSSPGLEQYF.

The chain is built from TRBV7-2 and TRBJ1-1, with a possible D match to TRBD1 (5 bases). The CDR3 length is 16 residues. With 5 bases removed from V and 4 bases from J, the gap between germline ends came to 20 bases. Looked up from germline, CDR1 is SGHTA and CDR2 is FQGNSA. The chain's CDR3 is CASSEIRGVGATEAFF. DNA of the CDR3: TGTGCCAGCAGCGAAATTCGGGGGGTGGGCGCCACTGAAGCTTTCTTT.

This chain connects TRBV25-1 to TRBJ1-3; D remains ambiguous. Deletions cut 3 bases from V and 0 bases from J, with 6 bases between. The CDR3 is 14 amino acids. The V gene's germline CDR1 is MGHDK and CDR2 SYGVNS. This CDR3 reads CASSDVYSGNTIYF. The DNA for the CDR3 is TGTGCCAGCAGTGATGTGTACTCTGGAAACACCATATATTTT.

This sequence joins TRBV5-6 and TRBJ2-4; TRBD2 aligns across 12 bases. From germline, CDR1 is SGHDT and CDR2 YYEEEE. V lost 0 bases to trimming and J lost 2 bases; unmatched junction nucleotides: 9. CDR3 length: 19 residues. DNA for the CDR3: TGTGCCAGCAGCTTGGCACTAGCGGGAGGATTCGGGACCAAAAACATTCAGTACTTC. Translated: CASSLALAGGFGTKNIQYF.

Here the CDR3 DNA reads TGTGCCAGCAGCGTAGGAGCCAGCCACTTGAACACCGGGGAGCTGTTTTTT. It codes for CASSVGASHLNTGELFF. The rearrangement joins TRBV9 to TRBJ2-2, with unresolved D. V was pared by 0 bases and J by 1 base, with 13 bases between. The CDR3 has 17 amino acids. Germline lookup yields CDR1 SGDLS and CDR2 YYNGEE.

The gene calls are TRBV4-1 and TRBJ1-3; D remains ambiguous. Germline V gene lookup returns CDR1 MGHRA and CDR2 YSYEKL. Trimming left V 0 bases short and J 3 bases short, with 6 bases between. This CDR3 spans 14 amino acids. This CDR3 reads CASSQDRNGNTIYF. The CDR3 region has the DNA TGCGCCAGCAGCCAAGACAGGAATGGAAACACCATATATTTT.